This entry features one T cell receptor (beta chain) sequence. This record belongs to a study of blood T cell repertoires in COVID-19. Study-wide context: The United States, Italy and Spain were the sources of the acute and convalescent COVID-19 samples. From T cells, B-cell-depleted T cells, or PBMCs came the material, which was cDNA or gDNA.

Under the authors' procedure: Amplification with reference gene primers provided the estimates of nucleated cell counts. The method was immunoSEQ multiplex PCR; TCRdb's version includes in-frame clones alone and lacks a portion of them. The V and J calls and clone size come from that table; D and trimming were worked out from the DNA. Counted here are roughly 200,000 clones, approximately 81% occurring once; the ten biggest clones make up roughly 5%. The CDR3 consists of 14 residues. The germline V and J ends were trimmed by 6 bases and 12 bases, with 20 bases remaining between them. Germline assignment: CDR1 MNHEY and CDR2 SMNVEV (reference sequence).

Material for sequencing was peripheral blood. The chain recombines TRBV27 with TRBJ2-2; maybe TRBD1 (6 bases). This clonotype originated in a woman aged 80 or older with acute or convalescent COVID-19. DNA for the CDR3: TGTGCCAGCAGGCAGGGGCCTCTTCAAGTGCAGCTGTTTTTT. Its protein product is CASRQGPLQVQLFF.